The 10 T cell receptor beta chains presented below share a single source sample, sequenced in a study of PD-1 blockade in classical Hodgkin lymphoma. Using immunoSEQ multiplex PCR, the repertoire was profiled, and TCRdb retains in-frame clones only, with some absent. The table includes around 6,200 clones, less than 80% detected once. Each patient relapsed following autologous stem cell transplantation, and prior brentuximab vedotin exposure differed. Magnetic depletion of unwanted cells isolated CD4+ T cells from thawed PBMCs. The sequenced sample was CD4+ T cells from blood, obtained at baseline. These receptors were obtained from a human donor with classical Hodgkin lymphoma.

The chain employs TRBV2 and TRBJ2-4; 13 bases fit TRBD2. Trimming removed 7 bases from V and 8 bases from J; junction bases left unmatched: 8. CDR3 length: 15 amino acids. The germline CDR1 and CDR2 sequences are SNHLY and FYNNEI. CDR3 region: CASTLGLAGRDIQYF. The CDR3 DNA is TGTGCCAGCACCCTGGGACTAGCGGGGAGGGACATTCAGTACTTC.

This clone occurred once. The gene calls are TRBV6-5 and TRBJ2-2, with a possible D match to TRBD1 (5 bases). Germline lookup yields CDR1 MNHEY and CDR2 SVGAGI. The CDR3 has 13 residues. Trimming took off 8 bases at V and 4 bases at J, with 11 bases between the two ends. CDR3 loop: CASQGQITGELFF. CDR3 DNA sequence: TGTGCCAGCCAGGGCCAAATCACCGGGGAGCTGTTTTTT.

The chain combines TRBV28 with TRBJ2-7; D perhaps matches TRBD2 (6 bases). CDR3 length: 14 amino acids. Germline CDR1 is MDHEN and CDR2 is SYDVKM. The germline V and J ends were trimmed by 8 bases and 0 bases, with 14 bases remaining between them. The CDR3 sequence: CASLPGGNSYEQYF. The CDR3 DNA is TGTGCCAGCCTTCCCGGAGGGAACTCCTACGAGCAGTACTTC.

This clone has just one count. This rearrangement joins TRBV10-3 to TRBJ1-2; no clear D gene. Trimming left V 4 bases short and J 4 bases short, with 7 bases between. The CDR3 length is 12 residues. Germline CDR1 is ENHRY and CDR2 is SYGVKD. The CDR3 is CAISVNSYGYTF. The CDR3 DNA reads TGTGCCATCAGTGTGAACAGCTATGGCTACACCTTC.

This clone was found a few times. V gene TRBV2 combines with J gene TRBJ1-1, with D unclear. This CDR3 contains 14 residues. The V gene's germline CDR1 is SNHLY and CDR2 FYNNEI. Trimming left V 6 bases short and J 2 bases short, with 13 bases between. The CDR3 DNA is TGTGCCAGCAGCTTAGGTTCTATTAACACTGAAGCTTTCTTT. Protein product: CASSLGSINTEAFF.

The V gene is TRBV19, the J gene TRBJ1-4; 9 positions match TRBD1. This CDR3 region has 14 residues. Germline lookup yields CDR1 LNHDA and CDR2 SQIVND (reference sequence). Trimming took 3 bases from V and 6 from J; bases not matched to a gene: 2. The CDR3 is CASSMWTGDEKLFF. CDR3 in DNA: TGTGCCAGTAGTATGTGGACAGGGGATGAAAAACTGTTTTTT. Full variable domain (rest looked up from reference TRBV19 and TRBJ1-4): DGGITQSPKYLFRKEGQNVTLSCEQNLNHDAMYWYRQDPGQGLRLIYYSQIVNDFQKGDIAEGYSVSREKKESFPLTVTSAQKNPTAFYLCASSMWTGDEKLFFGSGTQLSVL.

The V gene is TRBV2, the J gene TRBJ1-5; no clear D. Germline CDR1 and CDR2: SNHLY and FYNNEI. V lost 2 bases to trimming and J lost 2 bases, with 4 bases between them. This CDR3 has 13 amino acids. The CDR3 is CASSEYGNQPQHF. Here the CDR3 DNA reads TGTGCCAGCAGTGAATATGGCAATCAGCCCCAGCATTTT.

This clone is a singleton in its sample. The rearrangement links TRBV5-8 to TRBJ1-4; TRBD1 is a possible D gene (5 bases). Per germline, CDR1 SGHTS and CDR2 YDEGEE. The germline V and J ends were trimmed by 2 bases and 5 bases, with 13 bases remaining between them. This CDR3 is 15 amino acids long. This CDR3 is CASSFQAGFNEKLFF. The CDR3 DNA reads TGTGCCAGCAGCTTCCAGGCAGGGTTCAATGAAAAACTGTTTTTT.

The V and J genes are TRBV7-2 and TRBJ2-7; possible D gene TRBD2, 6 bases. The CDR3 spans 16 residues. Trimming took off 5 bases at V and 4 bases at J, with 21 bases between the two ends. In germline, CDR1 is SGHTA, CDR2 FQGNSA. CDR3 in amino acids: CASSVESGTGEYEQYF. CDR3 sequence (DNA): TGTGCCAGCAGCGTAGAGTCCGGGACGGGAGAATACGAGCAGTACTTC. Full variable domain (rest looked up from reference TRBV7-2 and TRBJ2-7): GAGVSQSPSNKVTEKGKDVELRCDPISGHTALYWYRQSLGQGLEFLIYFQGNSAPDKSGLPSDRFSAERTGGSVSTLTIQRTQQEDSAVYLCASSVESGTGEYEQYFGPGTRLTVT.

V and J are TRBV5-6 and TRBJ1-1, with a tentative D call TRBD1 (5 bases). This CDR3 has 13 amino acids. Per germline, CDR1 SGHDT and CDR2 YYEEEE. Trimming cost V 6 bases and J 7 bases, with 16 bases left between them. This CDR3 is CASIRRGGDEAFF. The CDR3 DNA follows: TGTGCCAGCATTAGGCGGGGGGGGGATGAAGCTTTCTTT.